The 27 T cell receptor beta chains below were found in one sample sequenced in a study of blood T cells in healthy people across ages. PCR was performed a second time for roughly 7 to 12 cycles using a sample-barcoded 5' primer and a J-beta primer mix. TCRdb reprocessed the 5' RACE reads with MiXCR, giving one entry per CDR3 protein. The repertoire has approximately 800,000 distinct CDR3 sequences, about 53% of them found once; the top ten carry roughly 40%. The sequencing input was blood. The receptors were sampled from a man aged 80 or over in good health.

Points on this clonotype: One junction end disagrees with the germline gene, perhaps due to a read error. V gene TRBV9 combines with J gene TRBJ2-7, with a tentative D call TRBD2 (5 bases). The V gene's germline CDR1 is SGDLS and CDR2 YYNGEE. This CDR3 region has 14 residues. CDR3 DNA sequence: TGTGCCGGCAGCGGAGGCCCCCAGTCCTACGAGCAGTACTTC. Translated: CAGSGGPQSYEQYF.

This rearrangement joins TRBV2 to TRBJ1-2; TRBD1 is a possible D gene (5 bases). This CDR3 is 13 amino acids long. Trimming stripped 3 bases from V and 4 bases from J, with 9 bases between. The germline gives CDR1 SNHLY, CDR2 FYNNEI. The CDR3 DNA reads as TGTGCCAGCAGTGACCCAGGGCGCTATGGCTACACCTTC. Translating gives CASSDPGRYGYTF. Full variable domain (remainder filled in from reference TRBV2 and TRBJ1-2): EPEVTQTPSHQVTQMGQEVILRCVPISNHLYFYWYRQILGQKVEFLVSFYNNEISEKSEIFDDQFSVERPDGSNFTLKIRSTKLEDSAMYFCASSDPGRYGYTFGSGTRLTVV.

In nucleotides, the CDR3 is TGTGCCAGCAGTGACCGATACGGGGAAAAACTGTTTTTT. Translated: CASSDRYGEKLFF. The rearrangement uses TRBV6-5 and TRBJ1-4; D gene uncertain. Germline CDR1 and CDR2: MNHEY and SVGAGI. V was trimmed by 5 bases and J by 8 bases, leaving 12 bases between them. There are 13 residues in the CDR3.

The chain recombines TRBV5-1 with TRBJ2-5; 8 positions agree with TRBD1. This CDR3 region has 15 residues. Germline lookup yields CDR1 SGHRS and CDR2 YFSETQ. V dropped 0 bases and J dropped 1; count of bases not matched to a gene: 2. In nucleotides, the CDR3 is TGCGCCAGCAGCTTGGCCGGGACAGGCCAAGAGACCCAGTACTTC. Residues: CASSLAGTGQETQYF.

The CDR3 spells CSARDLQGVGYAYF. CDR3 sequence (DNA): TGCAGTGCTAGAGATCTACAGGGGGTGGGATACGCGTATTTT. The V call is TRBV20-1, the J call TRBJ2-3, with TRBD1 matching 8 bases. The CDR3 sequence is 14 residues long. V shed 0 bases, J shed 14 bases, and the junction held 13 bases outside the gene matches. Germline lookup yields CDR1 DFQATT and CDR2 SNEGSKA (reference sequence).

CDR3 loop: CASSLDGLAGVVNEQYF. CDR3 DNA: TGTGCCAGCAGTTTAGATGGTCTAGCGGGAGTTGTGAACGAGCAGTACTTC. The chain recombines TRBV27 with TRBJ2-7; TRBD2 matches at 10 bases. V shed 2 bases and J 5 bases; nucleotides not matched to a gene: 12. Germline V gene lookup returns CDR1 MNHEY and CDR2 SMNVEV (reference sequence). This CDR3 comprises 17 residues.

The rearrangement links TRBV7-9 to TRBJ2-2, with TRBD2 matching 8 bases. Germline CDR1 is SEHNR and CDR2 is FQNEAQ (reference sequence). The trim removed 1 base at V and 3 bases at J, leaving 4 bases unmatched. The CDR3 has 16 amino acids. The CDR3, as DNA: TGTGCCAGCAGCTTAGGCAGCGGGAGAGACACCGGGGAGCTGTTTTTT. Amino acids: CASSLGSGRDTGELFF.

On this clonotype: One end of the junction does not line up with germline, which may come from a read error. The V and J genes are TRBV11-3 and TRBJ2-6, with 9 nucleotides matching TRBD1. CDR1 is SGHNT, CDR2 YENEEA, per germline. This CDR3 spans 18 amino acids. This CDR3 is CASSSSGTGNSGANVLTF. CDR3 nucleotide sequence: TGTGCCAGCAGCTCCTCCGGGACAGGGAACTCTGGGGCCAATGTCCTGACTTTC.

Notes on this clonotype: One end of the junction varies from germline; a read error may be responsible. CDR3 protein: CASGEVSFSSYEQYF. DNA for the CDR3: TGTGCCAGCGGTGAAGTTAGCTTCTCATCCTACGAGCAGTACTTC. This rearrangement joins TRBV2 to TRBJ2-7; D ambiguous. This CDR3 spans 15 amino acids. The V gene's germline CDR1 is SNHLY and CDR2 FYNNEI.

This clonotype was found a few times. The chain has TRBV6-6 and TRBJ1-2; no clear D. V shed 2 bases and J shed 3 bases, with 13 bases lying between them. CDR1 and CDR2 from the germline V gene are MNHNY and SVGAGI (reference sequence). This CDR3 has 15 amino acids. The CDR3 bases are TGTGCCAGCAGTTACGAACAGATGAAATACTATGGCTACACCTTC. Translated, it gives CASSYEQMKYYGYTF.

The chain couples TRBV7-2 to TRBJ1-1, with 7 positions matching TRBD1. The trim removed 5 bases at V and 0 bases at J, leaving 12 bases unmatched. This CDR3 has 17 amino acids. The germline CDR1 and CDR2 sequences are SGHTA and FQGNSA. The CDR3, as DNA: TGTGCCAGCAGCACCCGTCCCCCGGGACAGATGAACACTGAAGCTTTCTTT. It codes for CASSTRPPGQMNTEAFF.

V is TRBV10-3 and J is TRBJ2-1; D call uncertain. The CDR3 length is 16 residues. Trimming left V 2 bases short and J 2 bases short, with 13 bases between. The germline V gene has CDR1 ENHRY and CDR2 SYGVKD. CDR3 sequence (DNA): TGTGCCATCAGTGAGAGGGTTCTACCTACCTACAATGAGCAGTTCTTC. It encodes CAISERVLPTYNEQFF.

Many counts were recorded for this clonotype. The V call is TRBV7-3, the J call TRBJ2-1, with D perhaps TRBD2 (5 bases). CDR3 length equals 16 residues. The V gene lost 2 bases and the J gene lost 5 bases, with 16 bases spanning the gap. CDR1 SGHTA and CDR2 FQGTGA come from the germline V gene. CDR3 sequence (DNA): TGTGCCAGCAGCTTATCCCCGGGAATTGGGGACAATGAGCAGTTCTTC. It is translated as CASSLSPGIGDNEQFF.

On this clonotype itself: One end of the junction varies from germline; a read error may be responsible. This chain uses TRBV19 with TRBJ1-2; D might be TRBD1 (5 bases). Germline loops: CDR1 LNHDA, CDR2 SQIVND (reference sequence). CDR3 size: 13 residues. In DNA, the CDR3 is TGTGCCAGTAGCGACAGAAGTCTCTATAGCTACACCTTC. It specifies CASSDRSLYSYTF.

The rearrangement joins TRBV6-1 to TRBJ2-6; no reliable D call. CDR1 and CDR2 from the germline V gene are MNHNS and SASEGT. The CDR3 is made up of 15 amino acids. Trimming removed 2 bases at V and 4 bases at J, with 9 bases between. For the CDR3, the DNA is TGTGCCAGCAGTGAACAGGTACAGGGGGCCAACGTCCTGACTTTC. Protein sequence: CASSEQVQGANVLTF.

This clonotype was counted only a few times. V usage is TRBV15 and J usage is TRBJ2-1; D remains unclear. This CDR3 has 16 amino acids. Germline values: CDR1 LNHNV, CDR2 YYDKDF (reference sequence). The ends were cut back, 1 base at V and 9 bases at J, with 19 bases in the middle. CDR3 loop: CATSRAGSPSPSEQFF. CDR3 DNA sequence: TGTGCCACCAGCAGAGCAGGTAGCCCGAGCCCATCTGAGCAGTTCTTC.

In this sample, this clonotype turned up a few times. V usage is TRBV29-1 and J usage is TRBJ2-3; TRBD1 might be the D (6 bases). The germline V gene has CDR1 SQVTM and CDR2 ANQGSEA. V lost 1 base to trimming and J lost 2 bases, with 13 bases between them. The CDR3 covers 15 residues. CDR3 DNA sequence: TGCAGCGTTGAAGGGGGCAGGGGAGCCACAGATACGCAGTATTTT. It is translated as CSVEGGRGATDTQYF.

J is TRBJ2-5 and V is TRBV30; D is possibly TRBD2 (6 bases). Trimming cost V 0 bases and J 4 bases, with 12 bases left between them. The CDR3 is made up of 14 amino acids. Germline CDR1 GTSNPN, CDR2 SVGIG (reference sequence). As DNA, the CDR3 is TGTGCCTGGAGTGTGGAGGGGAGAGGAGAGACCCAGTACTTC. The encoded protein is CAWSVEGRGETQYF.

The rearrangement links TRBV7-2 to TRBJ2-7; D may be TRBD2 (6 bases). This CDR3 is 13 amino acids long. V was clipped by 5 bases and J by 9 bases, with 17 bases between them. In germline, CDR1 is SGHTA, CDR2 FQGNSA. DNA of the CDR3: TGTGCCAGCAGCCCCGAGAGGGACTCGAGGCAGTACTTC. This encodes CASSPERDSRQYF. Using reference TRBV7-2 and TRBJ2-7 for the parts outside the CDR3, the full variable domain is GAGVSQSPSNKVTEKGKDVELRCDPISGHTALYWYRQSLGQGLEFLIYFQGNSAPDKSGLPSDRFSAERTGGSVSTLTIQRTQQEDSAVYLCASSPERDSRQYFGPGTRLTVT.

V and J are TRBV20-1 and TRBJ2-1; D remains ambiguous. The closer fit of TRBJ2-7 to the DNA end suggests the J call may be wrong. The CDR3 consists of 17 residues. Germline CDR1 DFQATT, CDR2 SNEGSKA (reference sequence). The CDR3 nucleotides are TGCAGTGCTAACCGCCAAGGAACAGCAAGCTCCTACAATGAGCAGTACTTC. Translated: CSANRQGTASSYNEQYF.

The CDR3: CATSGTAYNEQFF. Written as DNA, the CDR3 is TGTGCCACCAGTGGTACAGCCTACAATGAGCAGTTCTTC. This rearrangement joins TRBV24-1 to TRBJ2-1, with no clear D. Per germline, CDR1 KGHDR and CDR2 SFDVKD. V was cut by 5 bases and J by 2 bases, with 6 bases left in between. There are 13 residues in the CDR3.

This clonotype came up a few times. This CDR3 reads CSVVQGSETQYF. The CDR3 bases are TGCAGCGTTGTGCAGGGATCAGAGACCCAGTACTTC. The V gene is TRBV29-1, the J gene TRBJ2-5; TRBD1 might be the D (5 bases). V lost 4 bases and J 4 bases, leaving 10 bases between the germline ends. CDR3 length equals 12 residues. Germline-derived CDR1 and CDR2 are SQVTM and ANQGSEA. Supplemented by reference TRBV29-1 and TRBJ2-5, the full variable domain reads SAVISQKPSRDICQRGTSLTIQCQVDSQVTMMFWYRQQPGQSLTLIATANQGSEATYESGFVIDKFPISRPNLTFSTLTVSNMSPEDSSIYLCSVVQGSETQYFGPGTRLLVL.

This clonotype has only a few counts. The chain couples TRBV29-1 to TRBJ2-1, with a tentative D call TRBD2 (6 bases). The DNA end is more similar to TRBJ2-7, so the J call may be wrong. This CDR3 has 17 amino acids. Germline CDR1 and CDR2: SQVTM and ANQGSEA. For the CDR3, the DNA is TGCAGCGTTGATAGTCGGGGGACGGATCGCTCCTACAATGAGCAGTACTTC. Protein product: CSVDSRGTDRSYNEQYF.

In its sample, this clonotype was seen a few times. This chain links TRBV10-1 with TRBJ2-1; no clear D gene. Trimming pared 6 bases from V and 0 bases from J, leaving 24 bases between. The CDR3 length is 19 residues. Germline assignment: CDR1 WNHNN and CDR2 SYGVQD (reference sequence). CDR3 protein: CASRVTRRFGSLSYNEQFF. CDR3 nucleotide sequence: TGCGCCAGCAGGGTAACCCGAAGATTCGGGTCCCTCTCCTACAATGAGCAGTTCTTC.

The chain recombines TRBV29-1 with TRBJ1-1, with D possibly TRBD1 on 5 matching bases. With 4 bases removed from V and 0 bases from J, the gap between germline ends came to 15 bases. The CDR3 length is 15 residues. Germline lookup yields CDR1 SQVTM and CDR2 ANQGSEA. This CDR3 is CSVGTLGSMNTEAFF. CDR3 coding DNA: TGCAGCGTTGGGACACTTGGATCCATGAACACTGAAGCTTTCTTT. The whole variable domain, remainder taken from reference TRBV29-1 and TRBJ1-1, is SAVISQKPSRDICQRGTSLTIQCQVDSQVTMMFWYRQQPGQSLTLIATANQGSEATYESGFVIDKFPISRPNLTFSTLTVSNMSPEDSSIYLCSVGTLGSMNTEAFFGQGTRLTVV.

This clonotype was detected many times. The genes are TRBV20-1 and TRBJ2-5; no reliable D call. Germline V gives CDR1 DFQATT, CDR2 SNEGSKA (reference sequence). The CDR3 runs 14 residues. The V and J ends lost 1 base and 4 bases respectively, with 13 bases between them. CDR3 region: CSARVPRATETQYF. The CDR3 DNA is TGCAGTGCTAGAGTCCCACGGGCAACAGAGACCCAGTACTTC.

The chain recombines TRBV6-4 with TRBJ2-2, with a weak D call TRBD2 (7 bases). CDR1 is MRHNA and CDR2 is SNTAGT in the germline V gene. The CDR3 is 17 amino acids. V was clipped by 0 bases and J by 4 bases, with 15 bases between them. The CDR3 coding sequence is TGTGCCAGCAGTGACTCAGGGGGACGCGGGGGCACCGGGGAGCTGTTTTTT. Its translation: CASSDSGGRGGTGELFF.